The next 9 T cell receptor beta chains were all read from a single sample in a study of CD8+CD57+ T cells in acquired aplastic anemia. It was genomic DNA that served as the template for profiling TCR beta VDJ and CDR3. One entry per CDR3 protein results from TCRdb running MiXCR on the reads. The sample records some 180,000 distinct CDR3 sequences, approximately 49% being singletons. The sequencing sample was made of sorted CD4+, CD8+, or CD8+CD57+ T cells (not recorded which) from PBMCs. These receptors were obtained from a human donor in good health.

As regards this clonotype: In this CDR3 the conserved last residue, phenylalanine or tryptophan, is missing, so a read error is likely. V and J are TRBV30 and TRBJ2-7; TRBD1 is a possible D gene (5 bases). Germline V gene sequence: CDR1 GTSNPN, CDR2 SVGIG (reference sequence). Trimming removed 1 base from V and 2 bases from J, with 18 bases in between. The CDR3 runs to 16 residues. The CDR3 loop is CAWSGQTAQEAYEQYL. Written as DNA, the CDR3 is TGTGCCTGGAGTGGCCAGACAGCCCAAGAGGCCTACGAGCAGTACCTC.

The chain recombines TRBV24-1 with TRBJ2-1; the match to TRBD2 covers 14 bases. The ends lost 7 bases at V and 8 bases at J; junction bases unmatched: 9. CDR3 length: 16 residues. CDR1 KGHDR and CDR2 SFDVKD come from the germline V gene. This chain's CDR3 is CATRQGTSGSADEQFF. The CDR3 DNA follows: TGTGCCACCAGACAGGGGACTAGCGGGAGTGCGGATGAGCAGTTCTTC.

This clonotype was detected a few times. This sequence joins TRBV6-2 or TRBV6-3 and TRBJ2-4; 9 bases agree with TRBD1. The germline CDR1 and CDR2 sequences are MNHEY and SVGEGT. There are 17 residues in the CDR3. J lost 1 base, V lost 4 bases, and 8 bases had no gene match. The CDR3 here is CASSSLTGGIAKNIQYF. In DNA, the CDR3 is TGTGCCAGCAGTTCCCTTACAGGGGGCATCGCCAAAAACATTCAGTACTTC.

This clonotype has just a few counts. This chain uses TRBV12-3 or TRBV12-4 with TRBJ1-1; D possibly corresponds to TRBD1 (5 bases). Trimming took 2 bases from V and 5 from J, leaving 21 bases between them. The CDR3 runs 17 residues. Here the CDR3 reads CASSLSWINRGWTEAFF. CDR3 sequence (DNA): TGTGCCAGCAGTTTATCGTGGATCAATCGGGGGTGGACTGAAGCTTTCTTT.

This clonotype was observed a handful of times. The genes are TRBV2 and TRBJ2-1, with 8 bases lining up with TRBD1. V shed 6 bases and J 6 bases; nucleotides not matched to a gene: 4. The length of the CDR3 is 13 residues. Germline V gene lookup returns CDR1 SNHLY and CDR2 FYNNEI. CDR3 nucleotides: TGTGCCAGCAGCTCACAGGGGGGCAATGAGCAGTTCTTC. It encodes CASSSQGGNEQFF.

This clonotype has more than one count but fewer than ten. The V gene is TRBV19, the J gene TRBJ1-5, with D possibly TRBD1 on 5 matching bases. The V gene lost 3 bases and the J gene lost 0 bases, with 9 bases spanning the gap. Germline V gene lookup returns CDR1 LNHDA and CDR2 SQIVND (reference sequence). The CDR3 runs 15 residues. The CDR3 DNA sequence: TGTGCCAGTAGTATGGGGGATTATAGCAATCAGCCCCAGCATTTT. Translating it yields CASSMGDYSNQPQHF.

Written as DNA, the CDR3 is TGTGCCAGCAGCTTAAGGGCCAGTGAGGGAGGTGCCGACGTCCTGACTTTC. Protein: CASSLRASEGGADVLTF. V usage is TRBV11-2 and J usage is TRBJ2-6; maybe TRBD2 (6 bases). With 2 bases removed from V and 11 bases from J, the gap between germline ends came to 22 bases. The CDR3 runs 17 residues. Per germline, CDR1 SGHAT and CDR2 FQNNGV. The variable domain in full, with the rest retrieved from reference TRBV11-2 and TRBJ2-6, is EAGVAQSPRYKIIEKRQSVAFWCNPISGHATLYWYQQILGQGPKLLIQFQNNGVVDDSQLPKDRFSAERLKGVDSTLKIQPAKLEDSAVYLCASSLRASEGGADVLTFGAGSRLTVL.

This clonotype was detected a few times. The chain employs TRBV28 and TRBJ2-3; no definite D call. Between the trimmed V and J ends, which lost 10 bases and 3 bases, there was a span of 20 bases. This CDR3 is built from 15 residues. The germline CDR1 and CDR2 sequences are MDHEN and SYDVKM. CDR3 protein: CATNLGLYQTDTQYF. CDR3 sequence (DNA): TGTGCCACCAACCTTGGCCTTTACCAAACAGATACGCAGTATTTT.

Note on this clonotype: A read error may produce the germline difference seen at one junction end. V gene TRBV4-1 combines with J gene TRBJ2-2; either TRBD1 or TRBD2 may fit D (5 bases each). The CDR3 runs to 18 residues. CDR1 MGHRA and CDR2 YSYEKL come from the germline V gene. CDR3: CASSPGRGASTYLGELLF. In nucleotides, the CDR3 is TGCGCCAGCAGCCCCGGGCGTGGGGCATCGACATACCTGGGGGAGCTGCTTTTT.